A few counts support the clone carrying this T cell receptor (beta chain). Since a much larger clone is just one base distant, this may be a read error. The J segment lost 1 base and the V segment lost 3 bases, leaving 4 bases of the junction unmatched. Per germline, CDR1 SGHDT and CDR2 YYEEEE. The CDR3 runs to 15 residues. The data derive from a study of T cells after posttransplantation cyclophosphamide. This table comes from immunoSEQ multiplex PCR, and its TCRdb copy is limited to in-frame clones, with some not included. This sample carries under 20,000 clones, none of them present only once. A marrow graft followed busulfan-fludarabine conditioning, with cyclophosphamide on days +3 and +4.

The TCR comes from a female patient in her thirties or forties who received an allogeneic stem cell transplant from a related donor, was CMV-positive, and had no GVHD. Part of the T cells may come from the graft donor. The chain employs TRBV5-6 and TRBJ1-5; 7 bases map to TRBD1. The source material was PBMCs, sampled after allogeneic stem cell transplant with posttransplant cyclophosphamide. CDR3 amino acids: CASSYRGRSNQPQHF. As DNA, the CDR3 is TGTGCCAGCAGCTACAGGGGTCGGAGCAATCAGCCCCAGCATTTT.